Listed below are T cell receptor beta chains from one sample, sequenced in a study of Ad26.COV2.S vaccination and SARS-CoV-2 variants. Produced via immunoSEQ multiplex PCR; TCRdb's table is partial and in-frame only. The data contain about 350,000 clones, 75% to 90% of them singletons. The sequences come from peripheral blood, collected in a trial of Ad26.COV2.S vaccine versus placebo. The receptors originated from a person aged 18-60 years who received the Ad26.COV2.S COVID-19 vaccine or a placebo. The CDR3 runs from the conserved cysteine through the conserved F or W. The D gene is left open where the match is weak. Size values are once, few and many counts, or a class for expanded clones, and some rows have none.

abundance: -; d_gene: TRBD1; v_gene: TRBV4-1; j_gene: TRBJ2-7; CDR3nt: TGCGCCAGCAGCCAAAGCCGGACAGGGGGCGGCGAGCAGTACTTC; CDR3aa: CASSQSRTGGGEQYF
abundance: -; d_gene: TRBD1; v_gene: TRBV18; j_gene: TRBJ2-2; CDR3nt: TGTGCCAGCTCACCAGGGACAGGGCCCACCGGGGAGCTGTTTTTT; CDR3aa: CASSPGTGPTGELFF
abundance: -; d_gene: TRBD2; v_gene: TRBV7-2; j_gene: TRBJ2-7; CDR3nt: TGTGCCAGCAGCTTGACCGCTAGCGGGAGTAACCCCTACGAGCAGTACTTC; CDR3aa: CASSLTASGSNPYEQYF
abundance: few; d_gene: -; v_gene: TRBV4-1; j_gene: TRBJ1-6; CDR3nt: TGCGCCAGCAGCCTCGGGACGGGCAATTCACCCCTCCACTTT; CDR3aa: CASSLGTGNSPLHF
abundance: -; d_gene: -; v_gene: TRBV6-4; j_gene: TRBJ2-3; CDR3nt: TGTGCCAGCAGTGTCCAGGGAGGCACAGATACGCAGTATTTT; CDR3aa: CASSVQGGTDTQYF
abundance: -; d_gene: -; v_gene: TRBV19; j_gene: TRBJ2-1; CDR3nt: TGTGCCAGTAGTATTGGAGTAGGGAGCCGATCCTACAATGAGCAGTTCTTC; CDR3aa: CASSIGVGSRSYNEQFF
abundance: -; d_gene: TRBD2; v_gene: TRBV9; j_gene: TRBJ2-2; CDR3nt: TGTGCCAGCAGCGTAGCAGTGGGGAGGGGTACCGGGGAGCTGTTTTTT; CDR3aa: CASSVAVGRGTGELFF
abundance: few; d_gene: -; v_gene: TRBV19; j_gene: TRBJ2-7; CDR3nt: TGTGCCAGTAGCCAGTCCGGGGGGCCGCAAACCTACGAGCAGTACTTC; CDR3aa: CASSQSGGPQTYEQYF
abundance: -; d_gene: -; v_gene: TRBV7-9; j_gene: TRBJ2-7; CDR3nt: TGTGCCAGCAGCTCCAGACTCCCCGAGCAGTACTTC; CDR3aa: CASSSRLPEQYF
abundance: -; d_gene: -; v_gene: TRBV6-2/TRBV6-3; j_gene: TRBJ2-7; CDR3nt: TGTGCCAGCAGTTTCCCACCCGGGACCCCTTCCTACGAGCAGTACTTC; CDR3aa: CASSFPPGTPSYEQYF
abundance: -; d_gene: TRBD2; v_gene: TRBV7-2; j_gene: TRBJ2-3; CDR3nt: TGTGCCAGCAGCCTAACGACTAGCGGGGTCACAGATACGCAGTATTTT; CDR3aa: CASSLTTSGVTDTQYF
abundance: -; d_gene: TRBD2; v_gene: TRBV7-2; j_gene: TRBJ2-1; CDR3nt: TGTGCCAGCAGTTCCACTAGCGGGGGGGCGTATGAGCAGTTCTTC; CDR3aa: CASSSTSGGAYEQFF
abundance: -; d_gene: -; v_gene: TRBV7-2; j_gene: TRBJ1-1; CDR3nt: TGTGCCAGCAGCTTAGGAGGGACTACAGGGATGAACACTGAAGCTTTCTTT; CDR3aa: CASSLGGTTGMNTEAFF
abundance: -; d_gene: -; v_gene: TRBV7-9; j_gene: TRBJ1-1; CDR3nt: TGTGCCAGCAGCACAAGGGACGGGGTGCACACTGAAGCTTTCTTT; CDR3aa: CASSTRDGVHTEAFF
abundance: -; d_gene: -; v_gene: TRBV3-1/TRBV3-2; j_gene: TRBJ2-3; CDR3nt: TGTGCCAGCAGACAGGGTGGCGATACGCAGTATTTT; CDR3aa: CASRQGGDTQYF
abundance: -; d_gene: TRBD1; v_gene: TRBV3-1/TRBV3-2; j_gene: TRBJ2-1; CDR3nt: TGTGCCAGCAGACTCCGGGACAGGGTAGGTGAGCAGTTCTTC; CDR3aa: CASRLRDRVGEQFF
abundance: -; d_gene: TRBD2; v_gene: TRBV7-3; j_gene: TRBJ2-1; CDR3nt: TGTGCCAGCAGCTCTAGCGGAGCGGGAGGGCACAAGAATGAGCAGTTCTTC; CDR3aa: CASSSSGAGGHKNEQFF
abundance: once; d_gene: -; v_gene: TRBV7-8; j_gene: TRBJ1-2; CDR3nt: TGTGCCAGCAGCCAGGGGTATGGCTACACCTTC; CDR3aa: CASSQGYGYTF
abundance: -; d_gene: TRBD2; v_gene: TRBV5-6; j_gene: TRBJ2-2; CDR3nt: TGTGCCAGCAGCTTGCCTAGCGGGAGGGCCGGGGAGCTGTTTTTT; CDR3aa: CASSLPSGRAGELFF
abundance: -; d_gene: TRBD1; v_gene: TRBV5-1; j_gene: TRBJ2-7; CDR3nt: TGCGCCAGCGGAAGGGGGCAATACGAGCAGTACTTC; CDR3aa: CASGRGQYEQYF
abundance: -; d_gene: TRBD1; v_gene: TRBV5-6; j_gene: TRBJ1-2; CDR3nt: TGTGCCAGCAGCATAGGACAGGGGGTCTTCTATGGCTACACCTTC; CDR3aa: CASSIGQGVFYGYTF
abundance: -; d_gene: -; v_gene: TRBV27; j_gene: TRBJ1-2; CDR3nt: TGTGCCAGCGCACCGGGACTCAACTATGGCTACACCTTC; CDR3aa: CASAPGLNYGYTF
abundance: once; d_gene: -; v_gene: TRBV27; j_gene: TRBJ2-7; CDR3nt: TGTGCCAGCAGTTTAAAGTGGACTCCCCCATACGAGCAGTACTTC; CDR3aa: CASSLKWTPPYEQYF
abundance: -; d_gene: -; v_gene: TRBV11-2; j_gene: TRBJ1-1; CDR3nt: TGTGCCAGCAGCTTATTCCCCGGGGGCGGGGGCACTGAAGCTTTCTTT; CDR3aa: CASSLFPGGGGTEAFF
abundance: -; d_gene: -; v_gene: TRBV5-6; j_gene: TRBJ2-7; CDR3nt: TGTGCCAGCAGCTCGGGGCCAACCTACGAGCAGTACTTC; CDR3aa: CASSSGPTYEQYF
abundance: -; d_gene: -; v_gene: TRBV11-3; j_gene: TRBJ1-1; CDR3nt: TGTGCCAGCAGCTACGACAGCCAGAACACTGAAGCTTTCTTT; CDR3aa: CASSYDSQNTEAFF
abundance: -; d_gene: -; v_gene: TRBV19; j_gene: TRBJ2-2; CDR3nt: TGTGCCAGTAGGAGGGTGGTGAACACCGGGGAGCTGTTTTTT; CDR3aa: CASRRVVNTGELFF
abundance: -; d_gene: -; v_gene: TRBV3-1/TRBV3-2; j_gene: TRBJ1-5; CDR3nt: TGTGCCAGCAGCCAAGGACCCTCAGCAAATCAGCCCCAGCATTTT; CDR3aa: CASSQGPSANQPQHF
abundance: -; d_gene: TRBD2; v_gene: TRBV10-3; j_gene: TRBJ2-3; CDR3nt: TGTGCCATCAGTGAGGCGGCGGGGGGAAGCACAGATACGCAGTATTTT; CDR3aa: CAISEAAGGSTDTQYF
abundance: -; d_gene: TRBD1; v_gene: TRBV7-2; j_gene: TRBJ2-5; CDR3nt: TGTGCCAGCAGCACGACAGGGGGAAGGCAAGAGACCCAGTACTTC; CDR3aa: CASSTTGGRQETQYF
abundance: -; d_gene: -; v_gene: TRBV4-1; j_gene: TRBJ1-5; CDR3nt: TGCGCCAGCAGCCAAGATCGGCAGGGCGACAATCAGCCCCAGCATTTT; CDR3aa: CASSQDRQGDNQPQHF
abundance: few; d_gene: -; v_gene: TRBV5-4; j_gene: TRBJ1-1; CDR3nt: TGTGCCAGCAGCTTGAGGAACACTGAAGCTTTCTTT; CDR3aa: CASSLRNTEAFF
abundance: -; d_gene: TRBD1; v_gene: TRBV9; j_gene: TRBJ2-5; CDR3nt: TGTGCCAGCAGCGTAGGGGGGACAGGGATGGAGACCCAGTACTTC; CDR3aa: CASSVGGTGMETQYF
abundance: -; d_gene: TRBD2; v_gene: TRBV6-2/TRBV6-3; j_gene: TRBJ2-3; CDR3nt: TGTGCCAGCAGTTCCCTGACTAGCGGCACAGATACGCAGTATTTT; CDR3aa: CASSSLTSGTDTQYF
abundance: once; d_gene: TRBD1; v_gene: TRBV7-2; j_gene: TRBJ2-1; CDR3nt: TGTGCCAGCAGCTTAGACAGGGGGTCGTACAATGAGCAGTTCTTC; CDR3aa: CASSLDRGSYNEQFF
abundance: -; d_gene: -; v_gene: TRBV29-1; j_gene: TRBJ1-1; CDR3nt: TGCAGCGATATGGTGGGTCCTGAAGCTTTCTTT; CDR3aa: CSDMVGPEAFF
abundance: -; d_gene: -; v_gene: TRBV7-7; j_gene: TRBJ2-7; CDR3nt: TGTGCTAGCAGCTTGACAGCCGCCTACGAGCAGTACTTC; CDR3aa: CASSLTAAYEQYF
abundance: -; d_gene: -; v_gene: TRBV10-3; j_gene: TRBJ1-2; CDR3nt: TGTGCCATCAGTGAGGGGGTAGTAGGCTACACCTTC; CDR3aa: CAISEGVVGYTF
abundance: -; d_gene: -; v_gene: TRBV3-1/TRBV3-2; j_gene: TRBJ1-6; CDR3nt: TGTGCCAGCAGCCAATCTCTGAGCTCCTATAATTCACCCCTCCACTTT; CDR3aa: CASSQSLSSYNSPLHF
abundance: -; d_gene: TRBD2; v_gene: TRBV7-9; j_gene: TRBJ2-1; CDR3nt: TGTGCCAGCAGCTTAGTAGGCGGGAGCACCTCCAATGAGCAGTTCTTC; CDR3aa: CASSLVGGSTSNEQFF
abundance: -; d_gene: -; v_gene: TRBV4-1; j_gene: TRBJ2-3; CDR3nt: TGCGCCAGCAGCCAAGATCTGAACCCCGAGCGCACAGATACGCAGTATTTT; CDR3aa: CASSQDLNPERTDTQYF
abundance: -; d_gene: TRBD1; v_gene: TRBV9; j_gene: TRBJ1-5; CDR3nt: TGTGCCAGCAGCGTAGAAGGGACAGGCAATCAGCCCCAGCATTTT; CDR3aa: CASSVEGTGNQPQHF
abundance: few; d_gene: -; v_gene: TRBV4-1; j_gene: TRBJ1-5; CDR3nt: TGCGCCAGCAGCCAAGCGAGGGGGAGCAATCAGCCCCAGCATTTT; CDR3aa: CASSQARGSNQPQHF
abundance: many; d_gene: TRBD1; v_gene: TRBV4-1; j_gene: TRBJ1-1; CDR3nt: TGCGCCAGCAGCCGAGAAGACAGGGCGACCACTGAAGCTTTCTTT; CDR3aa: CASSREDRATTEAFF
abundance: -; d_gene: -; v_gene: TRBV24-1; j_gene: TRBJ2-7; CDR3nt: TGTGCCACCAGTGATGGGGACTCTACCTACGAGCAGTACTTC; CDR3aa: CATSDGDSTYEQYF
abundance: -; d_gene: -; v_gene: TRBV4-3; j_gene: TRBJ1-2; CDR3nt: TGCGCCAGCAGCCAAAGGGAGGGATCCCTTGGCTACACCTTC; CDR3aa: CASSQREGSLGYTF
abundance: few; d_gene: -; v_gene: TRBV18; j_gene: TRBJ1-1; CDR3nt: TGTGCCAGCTCACCAATCATCGGGAGGAACACTGAAGCTTTCTTT; CDR3aa: CASSPIIGRNTEAFF
abundance: -; d_gene: -; v_gene: TRBV13; j_gene: TRBJ1-1; CDR3nt: TGTGCCAGCAGCCCCGTTAGAATGAGGTCGAACACTGAAGCTTTCTTT; CDR3aa: CASSPVRMRSNTEAFF
abundance: -; d_gene: -; v_gene: TRBV7-9; j_gene: TRBJ1-2; CDR3nt: TGTGCCAGCAGCAGATCAGGCGGCTACACCTTC; CDR3aa: CASSRSGGYTF
abundance: -; d_gene: -; v_gene: TRBV7-2; j_gene: TRBJ2-5; CDR3nt: TGTGCCAGCAGTTCCTCAGACGGGACGGGCGAGACCCAGTACTTC; CDR3aa: CASSSSDGTGETQYF
abundance: -; d_gene: TRBD1; v_gene: TRBV27; j_gene: TRBJ1-4; CDR3nt: TGTGCCAGCAGCCCCTGGGGCAGGGGGTGGGAAAAACTGTTTTTT; CDR3aa: CASSPWGRGWEKLFF
abundance: -; d_gene: -; v_gene: TRBV6-2/TRBV6-3; j_gene: TRBJ2-6; CDR3nt: TGTGCCAGCAGTTACCGTCGCCAGGGGGCCAACGTCCTGACTTTC; CDR3aa: CASSYRRQGANVLTF
abundance: once; d_gene: -; v_gene: TRBV5-1; j_gene: TRBJ2-1; CDR3nt: TGCGCCAGCAGCTTGGAGGGCAGGAATGAGCAGTTCTTC; CDR3aa: CASSLEGRNEQFF
abundance: -; d_gene: -; v_gene: TRBV5-1; j_gene: TRBJ1-1; CDR3nt: TGCGCCAGCAGCCGTGACAGGTTGACTGAAGCTTTCTTT; CDR3aa: CASSRDRLTEAFF
abundance: -; d_gene: -; v_gene: TRBV7-2; j_gene: TRBJ2-1; CDR3nt: TGTGCCAGCAGCTTAACCCGGGACGACTACAATGAGCAGTTCTTC; CDR3aa: CASSLTRDDYNEQFF
abundance: -; d_gene: -; v_gene: TRBV29-1; j_gene: TRBJ1-2; CDR3nt: TGCAGCGTTGATAGCCAGGAGTATGGCTACACCTTC; CDR3aa: CSVDSQEYGYTF
abundance: -; d_gene: TRBD1; v_gene: TRBV30; j_gene: TRBJ2-7; CDR3nt: TGTGCCTCCACAGGACAGGGGGCCTACGAGCAGTACTTC; CDR3aa: CASTGQGAYEQYF